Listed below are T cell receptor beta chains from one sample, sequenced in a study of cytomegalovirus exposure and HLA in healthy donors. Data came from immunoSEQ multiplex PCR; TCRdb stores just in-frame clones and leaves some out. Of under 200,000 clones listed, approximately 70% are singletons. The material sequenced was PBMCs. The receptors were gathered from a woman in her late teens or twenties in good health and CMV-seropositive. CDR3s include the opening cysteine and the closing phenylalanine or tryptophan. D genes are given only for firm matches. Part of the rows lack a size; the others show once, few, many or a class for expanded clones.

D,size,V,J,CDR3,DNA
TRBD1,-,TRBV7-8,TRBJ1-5,CASSLAGQGRQPQHF,TGTGCCAGCAGCTTAGCGGGACAGGGTCGTCAGCCCCAGCATTTT
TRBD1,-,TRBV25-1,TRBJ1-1,CASSNRGNTEAFF,TGTGCCAGCAGTAACAGGGGGAACACTGAAGCTTTCTTT
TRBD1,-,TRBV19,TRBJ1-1,CASSITGTGGTEAFF,TGTGCCAGTAGTATAACGGGGACAGGGGGCACTGAAGCTTTCTTT
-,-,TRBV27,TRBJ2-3,CASSLSNGGIDTQYF,TGTGCCAGCAGTTTATCGAATGGGGGCATCGATACGCAGTATTTT
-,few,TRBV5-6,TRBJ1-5,CASSLGVRQPQHF,TGTGCCAGCAGCTTGGGAGTCCGTCAGCCCCAGCATTTT
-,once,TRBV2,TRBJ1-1,CASSRSGGNTEAFF,TGTGCCAGCAGTCGCTCGGGGGGTAACACTGAAGCTTTCTTT
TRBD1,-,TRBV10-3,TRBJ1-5,CAISAGQGGQPQHF,TGTGCCATCAGTGCTGGACAGGGAGGACAGCCCCAGCATTTT
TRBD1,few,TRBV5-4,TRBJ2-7,CASSHPGRGSSYEQYF,TGTGCCAGCAGCCACCCGGGCAGGGGGTCTTCCTACGAGCAGTACTTC
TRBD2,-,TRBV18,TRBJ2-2,CASTGTSERLGTGELFF,TGTGCCAGCACTGGGACTAGCGAGCGTCTAGGCACCGGGGAGCTGTTTTTT
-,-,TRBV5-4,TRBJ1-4,CASSLSGGTNEKLFF,TGTGCCAGCAGCTTGTCCGGAGGGACTAATGAAAAACTGTTTTTT
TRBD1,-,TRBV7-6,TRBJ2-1,CASSSGTGYNEQFF,TGTGCCAGCAGCTCTGGGACAGGGTACAATGAGCAGTTCTTC
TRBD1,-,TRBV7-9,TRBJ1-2,CASSNRDRGLHGYTF,TGTGCCAGCAGCAACAGGGACAGGGGGCTTCATGGCTACACCTTC
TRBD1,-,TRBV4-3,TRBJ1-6,CASSQASGTGKSYNSPLHF,TGCGCCAGCAGCCAAGCTTCCGGGACAGGGAAATCCTATAATTCACCCCTCCACTTT
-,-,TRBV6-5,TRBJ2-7,CASSLDPGPYEQYF,TGTGCCAGCAGCCTAGATCCAGGGCCCTACGAGCAGTACTTC
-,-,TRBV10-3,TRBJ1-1,CAISDRTDLGPFF,TGTGCCATCAGTGACAGGACAGACCTGGGGCCTTTCTTT
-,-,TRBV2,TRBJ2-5,CASSAAGADQETQYF,TGTGCCAGCAGCGCGGCGGGGGCCGACCAAGAGACCCAGTACTTC